Shown below are 32 T cell receptor beta chains from a single sample sequenced in a study of T cells in Graves' hyperthyroidism and ophthalmopathy. From RNA transcripts, TCR beta CDR3 regions were amplified. Initially, a first-round RT-PCR of the TCR CDR3 employed the HTBI primer set. TCRdb processed the multiplex PCR reads anew with MiXCR; each CDR3 protein has one entry. In the table there are about 270,000 distinct CDR3 sequences, roughly 22% of which are singletons. Sequencing was carried out using blood. The receptors derive from a man in his thirties or forties with Graves' ophthalmopathy.

In this sample, this clonotype turned up many times. The chain carries TRBV7-3 and TRBJ2-1; 8 nucleotides line up with TRBD2. V shed 4 bases and J 10 bases; nucleotides not matched to a gene: 6. This CDR3 region has 13 residues. Germline V CDR1 and CDR2: SGHTA, FQGTGA. CDR3 sequence reads: CASSSHGGEEQFF. DNA of the CDR3: TGTGCCAGCAGCTCCCACGGGGGGGAGGAGCAGTTCTTC. Full variable domain (remainder filled in from reference TRBV7-3 and TRBJ2-1): GAGVSQTPSNKVTEKGKYVELRCDPISGHTALYWYRQSLGQGPEFLIYFQGTGAADDSGLPNDRFFAVRPEGSVSTLKIQRTERGDSAVYLCASSSHGGEEQFFGPGTRLTVL.

This clonotype appeared a few times. The chain has TRBV24-1 and TRBJ1-1; 10 bases are shared with TRBD1. The length of the CDR3 is 16 residues. With V trimmed by 7 bases and J by 0 bases, 7 bases remained unmatched. CDR1 is KGHDR and CDR2 is SFDVKD in the germline V gene. The CDR3 region is CATRARGTGVNTEAFF. The CDR3 DNA reads as TGTGCCACCAGGGCCCGTGGGACAGGGGTGAACACTGAAGCTTTCTTT.

As regards this clonotype: Because it lacks the conserved phenylalanine or tryptophan at the end, this CDR3 is likely a read error. The genes are TRBV11-1 and TRBJ2-1; D gene uncertain. There are 11 residues in the CDR3. V was cut by 3 bases and J by 4 bases, with 1 base left in between. Germline V lookup: CDR1 SGHAT, CDR2 FQDESV (reference sequence). The CDR3 sequence is CASSFYNEQFL. CDR3 nucleotides: TGTGCCAGCAGCTTTTACAATGAGCAGTTCCTC.

This clonotype appeared a few times. The chain employs TRBV12-3 or TRBV12-4 and TRBJ2-3; TRBD2 matches 11 bases. The CDR3 length is 16 residues. V was clipped by 10 bases and J by 1 base; unmatched bases: 10. CDR3 residues: CATSKTSGRRTDTQYF. CDR3 sequence (DNA): TGTGCCACCTCGAAAACTAGCGGGAGACGCACAGATACGCAGTATTTT.

This chain uses TRBV7-2 with TRBJ2-7; no clear D gene. The CDR3 has 18 amino acids. Germline V gene data show CDR1 as SGHTA and CDR2 as FQGNSA. V lost 5 bases and J lost 1, with 24 bases in between. This CDR3 reads CASSRPPVTRRRSYEQYF. For the CDR3, the DNA is TGTGCCAGCAGCCGCCCCCCTGTTACCAGGCGGAGATCCTACGAGCAGTACTTC.

This clonotype was recorded a few times. The rearrangement uses TRBV9 and TRBJ2-5; 8 bases are a match to TRBD2. CDR3 length: 16 residues. Germline V gene data show CDR1 as SGDLS and CDR2 as YYNGEE. V lost 2 bases to trimming and J lost 4 bases; unmatched junction nucleotides: 10. CDR3 amino acids: CASSVSAGEAGETQYF. The DNA of the CDR3 is TGTGCCAGCAGCGTCTCAGCGGGAGAGGCGGGAGAGACCCAGTACTTC.

This chain connects TRBV6-1 to TRBJ1-5, with 7 bases that match TRBD1. The germline V gene encodes CDR1 MNHNS and CDR2 SASEGT. This CDR3 spans 14 amino acids. After removal of 6 bases from V and 6 bases from J, the junction contained 8 bases not matched to a gene. The CDR3 loop is CASREGRGGQPQHF. CDR3 DNA: TGTGCCAGCAGGGAGGGCAGGGGGGGTCAGCCCCAGCATTTT.

V and J are TRBV6-1 and TRBJ2-7; D perhaps matches TRBD1 (5 bases). CDR3 length: 14 residues. The germline V gene encodes CDR1 MNHNS and CDR2 SASEGT. The V gene lost 5 bases and the J gene lost 3 bases, with 14 bases spanning the gap. CDR3 DNA sequence: TGTGCCAGCAGTTTCCCGGGCAGGGTCTACGAGCAGTACTTC. Residues: CASSFPGRVYEQYF.

In its sample, this clonotype was seen a few times. The V call is TRBV27, the J call TRBJ1-5; TRBD1 might be the D (5 bases). Germline CDR1 and CDR2: MNHEY and SMNVEV (reference sequence). Trimming left V 6 bases short and J 2 bases short, with 14 bases between. CDR3 size: 15 residues. The DNA of the CDR3 is TGTGCCAGCAGACCCAGGGAGGAGGGCAATCAGCCCCAGCATTTT. Its translation is CASRPREEGNQPQHF.

This clonotype was found a few times. The genes are TRBV18 and TRBJ2-7; D uncertain. Germline CDR1 and CDR2: KGHSH and LQKENI. CDR3 size: 14 residues. Trimming stripped 0 bases from V and 2 bases from J, with 8 bases between. CDR3 bases: TGTGCCAGCTCACCACCGATTGGGGCCTACGAGCAGTACTTC. It encodes CASSPPIGAYEQYF.

Many counts were recorded for this clonotype. The chain employs TRBV28 and TRBJ2-5; D perhaps matches TRBD2 (6 bases). The CDR3 extends over 15 amino acids. Trimming took off 5 bases at V and 4 bases at J, with 17 bases between the two ends. Germline CDR1 MDHEN, CDR2 SYDVKM. The CDR3 here is CASSDLGSSIETQYF. CDR3 nucleotides: TGTGCCAGCAGTGATCTCGGGAGTTCGATAGAGACCCAGTACTTC.

The chain has TRBV27 and TRBJ1-1; D gene unclear. V gave up 6 bases and J gave up 5 bases, with 10 bases separating them. The germline gives CDR1 MNHEY, CDR2 SMNVEV (reference sequence). The CDR3 covers 12 residues. CDR3 bases: TGTGCCAGCAGGCAACTAGGGACTGAAGCTTTCTTT. It yields the protein CASRQLGTEAFF.

This rearrangement joins TRBV7-2 to TRBJ2-1; maybe TRBD1 (6 bases). V was shortened by 11 bases and J by 4 bases, with 18 bases between the two germline ends. The germline CDR1 and CDR2 sequences are SGHTA and FQGNSA. This CDR3 comprises 14 residues. The CDR3 is CAAQGRGSYNEQFF. CDR3 bases: TGTGCCGCCCAGGGGCGCGGCTCATACAATGAGCAGTTCTTC.

This clonotype showed up just a few times. V gene TRBV18 combines with J gene TRBJ1-1; D remains unclear. The length of the CDR3 is 15 residues. V lost 3 bases, J lost 1 base, and 12 bases lay in between. The germline CDR1 and CDR2 sequences are KGHSH and LQKENI. This chain's CDR3 is CASSPYGFSNTEAFF. For the CDR3, the DNA is TGTGCCAGCTCACCCTATGGCTTTTCGAACACTGAAGCTTTCTTT. Looking up the rest from reference TRBV18 and TRBJ1-1 gives the full variable domain: NAGVMQNPRHLVRRRGQEARLRCSPMKGHSHVYWYRQLPEEGLKFMVYLQKENIIDESGMPKERFSAEFPKEGPSILRIQQVVRGDSAAYFCASSPYGFSNTEAFFGQGTRLTVV.

This clonotype was counted at least ten times. The genes are TRBV15 and TRBJ2-1; D perhaps matches TRBD2 (5 bases). Germline V lookup: CDR1 LNHNV, CDR2 YYDKDF (reference sequence). This CDR3 has 12 residues. V dropped 4 bases and J dropped 4 bases, with 5 bases sitting between them. The CDR3 reads CATSTGYNEQFF. The CDR3 bases are TGTGCCACCAGCACGGGGTACAATGAGCAGTTCTTC. The entire variable domain, with the rest obtained from reference TRBV15 and TRBJ2-1, is as follows: DAMVIQNPRYQVTQFGKPVTLSCSQTLNHNVMYWYQQKSSQAPKLLFHYYDKDFNNEADTPDNFQSRRPNTSFCFLDIRSPGLGDTAMYLCATSTGYNEQFFGPGTRLTVL.

In this sample, this clonotype turned up many times. The gene calls are TRBV6-1 and TRBJ2-7; no clear D. The V end lost 8 bases, the J end lost 3 bases, and 11 bases lay between the germline ends. Germline V lookup: CDR1 MNHNS, CDR2 SASEGT. This CDR3 region has 12 residues. The CDR3 nucleotides read TGTGCCAGCCGTAGGGATAGCTACGAGCAGTACTTC. It specifies CASRRDSYEQYF.

This clonotype has more than one count but fewer than ten. The J gene is TRBJ2-1, the V gene TRBV6-6, with a tentative D call TRBD2 (5 bases). Germline lookup yields CDR1 MNHNY and CDR2 SVGAGI (reference sequence). With 2 bases removed from V and 4 bases from J, the gap between germline ends came to 12 bases. The CDR3 totals 15 residues. The DNA of the CDR3 is TGTGCCAGCAGTTACGCCACAGCGGAGTACAATGAGCAGTTCTTC. This codes for CASSYATAEYNEQFF.

This clonotype was observed once. The chain is built from TRBV2 and TRBJ2-7; no reliable D call. CDR1 SNHLY and CDR2 FYNNEI come from the germline V gene. The CDR3 runs to 14 residues. V lost 6 bases and J 3 bases, leaving 15 bases between the germline ends. The CDR3 sequence: CASRKTGLDYEQYF. The DNA of the CDR3 is TGTGCCAGCAGGAAAACCGGCCTGGACTACGAGCAGTACTTC.

The chain has TRBV29-1 and TRBJ1-5; D is unclear. The CDR3 length is 13 residues. Trimming left V 3 bases short and J 6 bases short, with 12 bases between. The germline gives CDR1 SQVTM, CDR2 ANQGSEA. CDR3 DNA sequence: TGCAGCGTTGAGCCGGGGAGCGGTCAGCCCCAGCATTTT. It codes for CSVEPGSGQPQHF. Filled out from reference TRBV29-1 and TRBJ1-5, the complete variable domain reads SAVISQKPSRDICQRGTSLTIQCQVDSQVTMMFWYRQQPGQSLTLIATANQGSEATYESGFVIDKFPISRPNLTFSTLTVSNMSPEDSSIYLCSVEPGSGQPQHFGDGTRLSIL.

The chain couples TRBV20-1 to TRBJ2-1; no clear D. The CDR3 loop spans 16 amino acids. The V gene's germline CDR1 is DFQATT and CDR2 SNEGSKA (reference sequence). The V gene lost 4 bases and the J gene lost 8 bases, with 24 bases spanning the gap. CDR3 region: CSATPLSPERVDEQFF. CDR3 sequence (DNA): TGCAGTGCTACCCCCTTGTCCCCCGAGCGAGTGGATGAGCAGTTCTTC.

The chain is built from TRBV29-1 and TRBJ2-5; D uncertain. V was clipped by 6 bases and J by 2 bases, with 10 bases between them. In germline, CDR1 is SQVTM, CDR2 ANQGSEA. The CDR3 sequence is 12 residues long. CDR3 DNA: TGCAGCGTGGACGGAATACAAGAGACCCAGTACTTC. Amino acids: CSVDGIQETQYF.

This sequence joins TRBV4-1 and TRBJ2-7; 8 nucleotides align to TRBD2. The CDR3 length is 15 residues. V was clipped by 1 base and J by 2 bases; unmatched bases: 4. The germline V gene has CDR1 MGHRA and CDR2 YSYEKL. This CDR3 reads CASSQVTSGAYEQYF. In DNA form, the CDR3 reads TGCGCCAGCAGCCAAGTTACTAGCGGAGCCTACGAGCAGTACTTC.

Comment on this clonotype: A single base separates this from a much larger clone, so it may be a read error. The chain combines TRBV20-1 with TRBJ2-1, with 9 bases fitting TRBD2. Germline V gives CDR1 DFQATT, CDR2 SNEGSKA (reference sequence). The J segment lost 10 bases and the V segment lost 3 bases, leaving 7 bases of the junction unmatched. CDR3 size: 13 residues. The CDR3 sequence: CSASTLREGEQFF. The CDR3 DNA is TGCAGTGCTAGTACGTTGCGGGAGGGCGAGCAGTTCTTC.

This sequence joins TRBV20-1 and TRBJ2-7; perhaps TRBD1 as D (6 bases). V was pared by 7 bases and J by 5 bases, with 12 bases between. This CDR3 is 11 amino acids long. CDR1 is DFQATT, CDR2 SNEGSKA, per germline (reference sequence). CDR3 nucleotides: TGCAGTGGACAGGCCAGAAACGAGCAGTACTTC. This codes for CSGQARNEQYF.

The chain joins TRBV7-2 to TRBJ2-7; no definite D call. The CDR3 contains 12 residues. Germline CDR1 SGHTA, CDR2 FQGNSA. V was trimmed by 5 bases and J by 3 bases, leaving 8 bases between them. CDR3 amino acids: CASSRVSYEQYF. The CDR3 DNA reads TGTGCCAGCAGCCGGGTAAGCTACGAGCAGTACTTC.

The table lists this clonotype with many counts. This chain links TRBV7-3 with TRBJ2-1, with D perhaps TRBD2 (6 bases). V was cut by 2 bases and J by 6 bases, with 23 bases left in between. The CDR3 has 18 amino acids. CDR1 is SGHTA, CDR2 FQGTGA, per germline. CDR3 loop: CASSLGRGGLAFPNEQFF. In DNA, the CDR3 is TGTGCCAGCAGCTTAGGTCGCGGCGGGCTAGCGTTTCCCAATGAGCAGTTCTTC.

The sample holds a few counts of this clonotype. V usage is TRBV5-1 and J usage is TRBJ2-3; D is perhaps TRBD2 (6 bases). This CDR3 comprises 14 residues. Trimming cost V 4 bases and J 1 base, with 10 bases left between them. CDR1 SGHRS and CDR2 YFSETQ come from the germline V gene. CDR3 DNA sequence: TGCGCCAGCAGCGGCGGAGGGGGCACAGATACGCAGTATTTT. It codes for CASSGGGGTDTQYF.

This clonotype came up a few times. V usage is TRBV7-2 and J usage is TRBJ2-1; D call uncertain. V was clipped by 6 bases and J by 9 bases, with 12 bases between them. This CDR3 spans 12 amino acids. CDR1 and CDR2 (germline): SGHTA, FQGNSA. The chain's CDR3 is CASSNYLGEQFF. Written as DNA, the CDR3 is TGTGCCAGCAGTAACTACCTCGGTGAGCAGTTCTTC.

This clonotype has only a few counts. This chain joins TRBV5-1 and TRBJ2-1, with 9 bases fitting TRBD2. This CDR3 has 18 residues. V shed 0 bases and J 0 bases; nucleotides not matched to a gene: 7. Germline V gives CDR1 SGHRS, CDR2 YFSETQ. CDR3: CASSLGIAGASSYNEQFF. CDR3 nucleotides: TGCGCCAGCAGCTTGGGGATAGCGGGAGCTAGCTCCTACAATGAGCAGTTCTTC.

V usage is TRBV12-3 or TRBV12-4 and J usage is TRBJ1-2; 7 positions agree with TRBD1. V trimming: 5 bases; J trimming: 4 bases; junction bases outside the gene matches: 4. The CDR3 totals 13 residues. The chain's CDR3 is CASSGGTAYGYTF. In DNA form, the CDR3 reads TGTGCCAGCAGTGGCGGGACAGCCTATGGCTACACCTTC.

The chain has TRBV12-3 or TRBV12-4 and TRBJ2-1, with 8 bases identical to TRBD1. This CDR3 contains 13 residues. The trim removed 8 bases at V and 6 bases at J, leaving 6 bases unmatched. Here the CDR3 reads CASGSTGGNEQFF. For the CDR3, the DNA is TGTGCCAGCGGGTCAACAGGGGGCAATGAGCAGTTCTTC.

The rearrangement joins TRBV5-6 to TRBJ1-1; D unresolved. The CDR3 extends over 14 amino acids. The V and J ends lost 0 bases and 7 bases respectively, with 13 bases between them. The germline CDR1 and CDR2 sequences are SGHDT and YYEEEE. Here the CDR3 DNA reads TGTGCCAGCAGCTTGGCCTATGCCTCGGGTGAAGCTTTCTTT. It specifies CASSLAYASGEAFF.